Reported below is one T cell receptor beta chain. Its specificity is not known. The sample belongs to a study of CD8 T cells in Susac syndrome. After extraction with the RNeasy kit, roughly 0.5 to 1 ug of the RNA was reverse transcribed using random hexamers. immunoSEQ multiplex PCR amplified TCR beta CDR3 across 54 Vbeta, 13 Jbeta. TCRdb re-called the immunoSEQ multiplex PCR reads through MiXCR, storing one row per CDR3 protein. Of 100,000 to 150,000 distinct CDR3 sequences in the sample, approximately 93% were seen once. Study results and limitations: The study recognized that the number of individuals in its TCR sequencing and HLA analysis was relatively small.

The CDR3 sequence is 15 residues long. Germline-derived CDR1 and CDR2 are LGHNA and YNFKEQ. With 6 bases clipped from V and 1 base from J, the junction kept 8 bases outside the gene matches. This clonotype originated in a human donor with multiple sclerosis. The specimen was CD8+ T cells from PBMCs. The chain combines TRBV4-2 with TRBJ1-2; 7 positions match TRBD1. CDR3 coding DNA: TGTGCCAGCAGTCCCGGGACAGCTGATAACTATGGCTACACCTTC. Amino acids: CASSPGTADNYGYTF.